This T cell receptor (beta chain) comes out of a study of identifying expanded T cells in peripheral blood. Study-wide points: Differentially abundant clones: roughly 1.2 between replicates, 16.4 at two to three weeks, under 25 at four. Variance in clone template counts between approximately two-week samples significantly increased with total template count across all healthy donors.

Libraries were prepared by immunoSEQ multiplex PCR; TCRdb keeps only in-frame clonotypes and omits some of them. Of about 85,000 clones listed, around 90% are singletons. No infections or other immune events were documented during collection. A note on this clone: Its antigen remains unidentified.

This TCR was sampled from a person aged 18-69 years in good health. The specimen sequenced was blood.

For the CDR3, the DNA is TGCAGCGGACTAGCGGGGGGGGAGACCCAGTACTTC. This sequence encodes CSGLAGGETQYF. The chain is built from TRBV29-1 and TRBJ2-5; the match to TRBD2 covers 14 bases. The CDR3 loop spans 12 amino acids. The V and J ends lost 7 bases and 5 bases, in that order; junction bases with no gene match: 0. Germline assignment: CDR1 SQVTM and CDR2 ANQGSEA.